The rows below give T cell receptor beta chains drawn from one sample of a study of T cells after yellow fever vaccination. TCRdb itself ran the 5' RACE reads through MiXCR, one entry per CDR3 protein. This sample carries 550,000 or so distinct CDR3 sequences, about 19% of them seen once, and the ten largest clones take 14%. Sequenced material: PBMCs, taken 15 days after the yellow fever booster vaccination. These receptor sequences come from a man aged 30 to 45 who received the YFV17D yellow fever vaccine. The CDR3 runs from the conserved cysteine through the conserved F or W. The order of the fields is clone size, D gene, J gene, V gene, CDR3 DNA, CDR3 protein. The D gene is left open where the match is weak. Clone size, where shown, is once, few, many, or a class for clones that have expanded.

NA,TRBD2,TRBJ2-1,TRBV27,TGTGCCAGCAAGGGGGAGCTTAGCGGGAGACAGTCCTACAATGAGCAGTTCTTC,CASKGELSGRQSYNEQFF
NA,NA,TRBJ2-1,TRBV29-1,TGCAGCGTTGAGGCTAGCCGACTGGGTGAGCAGTTCTTC,CSVEASRLGEQFF
many,NA,TRBJ1-2,TRBV5-1,TGCGCCAGCAGCCGCGGAGGGGACGATGGCTACACCTTC,CASSRGGDDGYTF
NA,NA,TRBJ2-3,TRBV3-1,TGTGCCAGCAGCCAAGAAATTGGGCAGGGGCCTCCTCAAGCGGAGATGTGTGATACGCAGTATTTT,CASSQEIGQGPPQAEMCDTQYF
NA,NA,TRBJ1-1,TRBV10-3,TGTGCCATCAGACCAGACACGTCGAACACTGAAGCTTTCTTT,CAIRPDTSNTEAFF
few,NA,TRBJ2-1,TRBV6-2/TRBV6-3,TGTGCCAGCAGTTACTTGCAGTTCAATGAGCAGTTCTTC,CASSYLQFNEQFF
NA,TRBD1,TRBJ1-1,TRBV5-1,TGCGCCAGCAGCTTGCCAGGGGGGACGCGGACTGAAGCTTTCTTT,CASSLPGGTRTEAFF
many,NA,TRBJ2-2,TRBV28,TGTGCCAGCAGTTCTCGACTAGTGGGTATTCTACGGGTGAACACCGGGGAGCTGTTTTTT,CASSSRLVGILRVNTGELFF
few,NA,TRBJ1-2,TRBV7-2,TGTGCCAGCAGCTTAGGAGTCAGGTCCGGGGGCTACACCTTC,CASSLGVRSGGYTF
NA,TRBD1,TRBJ1-5,TRBV7-2,TGTGCCAGCAGCCTTATCCGGGACAGGGTTCAGCCCCAGCATTTT,CASSLIRDRVQPQHF
once,NA,TRBJ1-3,TRBV7-2,TGTGCCAGCAGTAAGAGCTTGGCTGGAAACACCATATATTTT,CASSKSLAGNTIYF
NA,NA,TRBJ2-1,TRBV7-2,TGTGCCAGCAGCTTAGTTTTGGACGCCAACAATGAGCAGTTCTTC,CASSLVLDANNEQFF
few,NA,TRBJ2-1,TRBV29-1,TGCAGCGCGACAGAACACAATGAGCAGTTCTTC,CSATEHNEQFF
few,TRBD1,TRBJ2-5,TRBV28,TGTGCCAGCAGCCCGAGCTCGGGACAGGGGGGTTTGGCCCAGTACTTC,CASSPSSGQGGLAQYF
few,TRBD1,TRBJ2-1,TRBV7-2,TGTGCCAGCAGCCGTCTCGCAGGGGGCAACTACAATGAGCAGTTCTTC,CASSRLAGGNYNEQFF
many,TRBD2,TRBJ2-5,TRBV7-3,TGTGCCAGCAGCTTACTAGCGGAAGAGACCCAGTACTTC,CASSLLAEETQYF
many,NA,TRBJ1-5,TRBV2,TGTGCCAGCAGGGGAGGTTCCAGCAATCAGCCCCAGCATTTT,CASRGGSSNQPQHF
NA,NA,TRBJ2-1,TRBV12-3/TRBV12-4,TGTGCCAGCAGTCCTTACGGGGGAGCGAACAATGAGCAGTTCTTC,CASSPYGGANNEQFF
NA,TRBD1,TRBJ1-6,TRBV28,TGTGCCAGCAGTTTAGCCTTGGGACAGGGACGTTCACCCCTCCACTTT,CASSLALGQGRSPLHF
NA,NA,TRBJ2-3,TRBV27,TGTGCCAGCAGTCCCTTCGGGAATACGCAGTATTTT,CASSPFGNTQYF
few,NA,TRBJ2-7,TRBV5-1,TGCGCCAGCAGTGAGGGTCCCCCGGCTTACGAGCAGTACTTC,CASSEGPPAYEQYF
NA,NA,TRBJ2-1,TRBV7-2,TGTGCCAGCAGTCCCCGACCTAATTTATACAATGAGCAGTTCTTC,CASSPRPNLYNEQFF
few,TRBD2,TRBJ2-2,TRBV10-3,TGTGCCATCAGTCTGACTAGCGGTCACACCGGGGAGCTGTTTTTT,CAISLTSGHTGELFF
few,NA,TRBJ2-7,TRBV12-3/TRBV12-4,TGTGCCAGCAGAAAATCTTACGAGCAGTACTTC,CASRKSYEQYF
NA,NA,TRBJ2-5,TRBV6-5,TGTGCCAGCAGTTACCGGGGGGCGCTTGGAGAGACCCAGTACTTC,CASSYRGALGETQYF
few,NA,TRBJ2-1,TRBV7-2,TGTGCCAGCAGCTCGGCGGGTTTCGCCTACAATGAGCAGTTCTTC,CASSSAGFAYNEQFF
few,NA,TRBJ2-3,TRBV4-3,TGCGCCAGCAGCCGCAGGGATGGGCCAGATACGCAGTATTTT,CASSRRDGPDTQYF
few,TRBD1,TRBJ2-2,TRBV7-2,TGTGCCAGCAGCTTAGTACAGGGGGCCGGGGAGCTGTTTTTT,CASSLVQGAGELFF
NA,NA,TRBJ2-4,TRBV3-1,TGTGCCAGCAGCCAAGACCTAGACAGGGCCAAAAACATTCAGTACTTC,CASSQDLDRAKNIQYF
NA,NA,TRBJ2-7,TRBV6-1,TGTGCCTGTCGAACAGAGCTCTACGAGCAGTACTTC,CACRTELYEQYF
few,NA,TRBJ2-5,TRBV15,TGTGCCACCAGCAGAGATCCCAGCCAAGAGACCCAGTACTTC,CATSRDPSQETQYF
few,NA,TRBJ2-2,TRBV5-4,TGTGCCAGCAGCTTTTCCGGGAGTGTCACCGGGGAGCTGTTTTTT,CASSFSGSVTGELFF
NA,NA,TRBJ2-5,TRBV12-3/TRBV12-4,TGTGCCAGCAGACTTGGGCTGGAGACCCAGTACTTC,CASRLGLETQYF
many,NA,TRBJ1-3,TRBV20-1,TGCAGTGCTAGGACGACAGCCTCTGGAAACACCATATATTTT,CSARTTASGNTIYF
NA,NA,TRBJ2-7,TRBV25-1,TGTGCCAGCAGTGATAGTGGGAAGAGGGGTGGGGGCGAGCAGTACTTC,CASSDSGKRGGGEQYF
NA,TRBD2,TRBJ2-5,TRBV20-1,TGCAGTGCTAGAGGACTAGCGGGAGGGTTGGAGACCCAGTACTTC,CSARGLAGGLETQYF
NA,NA,TRBJ2-5,TRBV2,TGTGCCAGCCGGAGTTACCAAGAGACCCAGTACTTC,CASRSYQETQYF
few,NA,TRBJ2-7,TRBV23-1,TGCGCCAGCAGCGGGGTCGTGGGGTACTTC,CASSGVVGYF
NA,NA,TRBJ2-1,TRBV20-1,TGCAGTGCTCCCTCCCAGACTAGTTATGAGCAGTTCTTC,CSAPSQTSYEQFF
NA,NA,TRBJ2-1,TRBV4-3,TGCGCCAGCAGCCAAGATACAGGGGAGCAGTTCTTC,CASSQDTGEQFF
NA,TRBD2,TRBJ2-2,TRBV5-4,TGTGCCAGCAGCTGGACTAGCGGATACACCGGGGAGCTGTTTTTT,CASSWTSGYTGELFF
NA,NA,TRBJ2-5,TRBV5-1,TGCGCCAGCAGCTTCGAGGGAAGAGAGACCCAGTACTTC,CASSFEGRETQYF
NA,NA,TRBJ2-3,TRBV19,TGTGCCAGTAACGGAGAGGGGGAGACAGATACGCAGTATTTT,CASNGEGETDTQYF
few,TRBD2,TRBJ2-3,TRBV20-1,TGCAGTGCTAGAGACTTCAAGACTAGCGGGTTCACAGATACGCAGTATTTT,CSARDFKTSGFTDTQYF
few,NA,TRBJ2-3,TRBV25-1,TGTGCCATCACCACCGGACCGGGACTCAGTGGGACAGATACGCAGTATTTT,CAITTGPGLSGTDTQYF
NA,TRBD1,TRBJ2-1,TRBV7-9,TGTGCCAGCAGCTGGGGACAGGGGGACTACAATGAGCAGTTCTTC,CASSWGQGDYNEQFF
few,TRBD1,TRBJ2-2,TRBV23-1,TGCGCCAGCAGTCATAGACCGGGACAGGGTCATGGCGGGGAGCTGTTTTTT,CASSHRPGQGHGGELFF